This T cell receptor (beta chain) was observed in a study of shared clonotypes between healthy human individuals. Findings and caveats of the study: Among donors, sharing of clonotypes was expected to be affected by sequencing depth. Only blood was sampled; tissue repertoires likely differ. With a handful of donors compared, roughly 4.9% of naive CD4 clonotypes were shared. In general, naive subsets displayed greater estimated richness than memory subsets did.

Profiled with immunoSEQ multiplex PCR; TCRdb holds only in-frame clones, not every one. The sample has about 2.3 million clones, approximately 93% seen once. Comments on this clone: The target antigen is unknown.

This CDR3 comprises 15 residues. The V gene's germline CDR1 is SGHRS and CDR2 YFSETQ. The junction had 8 bases not matched to a gene; V was cut back by 2 bases and J by 3 bases. The sequencing input was naive CD4+ T cells from PBMCs. The sample's subset: CD45RA+ positively selected. This sequence was found in a man between 18 and 35 years old in good health. Some clones in this sample may be carry-over from other donors' samples. This chain connects TRBV5-1 to TRBJ2-7, with 7 bases identical to TRBD1. CDR3 DNA sequence: TGCGCCAGCAGCTTTTCACAGGGGAAACACTACGAGCAGTACTTC. Protein: CASSFSQGKHYEQYF.